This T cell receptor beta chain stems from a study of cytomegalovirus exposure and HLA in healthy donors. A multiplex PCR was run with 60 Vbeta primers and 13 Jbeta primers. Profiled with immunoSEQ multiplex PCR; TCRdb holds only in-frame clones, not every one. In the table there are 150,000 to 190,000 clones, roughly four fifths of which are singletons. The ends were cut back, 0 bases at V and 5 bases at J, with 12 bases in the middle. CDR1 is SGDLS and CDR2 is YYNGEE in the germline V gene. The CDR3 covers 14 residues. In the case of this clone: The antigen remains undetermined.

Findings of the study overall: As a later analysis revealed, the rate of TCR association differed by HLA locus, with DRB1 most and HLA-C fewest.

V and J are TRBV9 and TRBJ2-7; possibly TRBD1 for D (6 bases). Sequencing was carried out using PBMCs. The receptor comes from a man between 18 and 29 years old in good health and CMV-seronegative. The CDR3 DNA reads TGTGCCAGCAGCGTAGCGCACAGGGACCACGAGCAGTACTTC. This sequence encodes CASSVAHRDHEQYF.